Listed here is a single T cell receptor beta chain. Its antigen target is currently unknown. The sample belongs to a study of monozygotic twins with inflammatory bowel disease (dated by TCRdb to about 2019). In terms of the full investigation: The full study comprised some 30 monozygotic twin pairs: nine German pairs (four IBD-concordant, five IBD-discordant) and 19 IBD-discordant Danish pairs. Each individual had, on average, about 151 000 unique TCRalpha sequences and 181 000 unique TCRbeta sequences available for analysis. The search for disease-associated traits relied mainly on comparing IBD patients with their genetically identical healthy co-twins within discordant pairs. What the research found in general, with its limitations: Different T cell subtypes could not be distinguished in the analysis. Repertoire similarity did not differ between concordant and discordant twins, which could be due to limited statistical power. TCRbeta repertoire diversity, by inverse Simpson index, was decreased in IBD patients compared with their healthy co-twins. Compared with healthy twins, IBD patients had fewer clonotypes in common with other individuals, a difference most pronounced in patients showing signs of disease activity. Because patients were on differing immunosuppressive treatments, the repertoires may have picked up extra background noise and inter-individual variability. No single strong signal or clonotype linked to IBD turned up in the results, so the idea that one exists was not supported.

From each donor, an approximately 2.5 ml peripheral blood sample was drawn into PAXgene tubes and stored at -80 degrees C. Without T cell sorting, total RNA was isolated from whole blood using the PAXgene blood miRNA kit on an automated QIAcube. Peripheral blood from monozygotic twin pairs concordant or discordant for inflammatory bowel disease was subjected to deep TCRalpha and TCRbeta repertoire profiling with unique molecular barcoding. Smoking habits were recorded for all twin pairs, with individuals classified as current, former or never smokers. CDR1 and CDR2 were assigned from the germline V gene (reference sequence) as DFQATT and SNEGSKA. The cysteine opens and the phenylalanine closes a CDR3 of 15 amino acids. The entry carries no DNA sequence. Library creation used 5' RACE. Each TCR library was prepared from about 3.5 ug of total RNA. For each sample, cDNA synthesis with SMARTScribe reverse transcriptase was split into eight separate reactions. During cDNA synthesis, template switching was used to introduce unique molecular identifiers that contained a 6-nucleotide sample barcode. Two nested PCRs of about 16 and 10 cycles amplified the TCRalpha and TCRbeta cDNA, and bead purification followed each PCR. Before amplification, the cDNA was treated with uracil DNA-glycosylase and purified using the QIAquick PCR purification kit. The second PCR was the step at which Illumina TruSeq-compatible adapters and sample-specific barcodes were added. Library quality and concentration were assessed using TapeStation and Qubit, and about 5 ng of each library was pooled. Pooled libraries were sequenced on an Illumina HiSeq2500 single-index Rapid Run with 2 x 100 bp reads and custom sequencing primers. Regarding the original processing steps: MiGEC version 1.2.6 was used for UMI-based consensus assembly to correct PCR and sequencing errors. V(D)J alignment, clonotype assembly and CDR3 extraction were performed with MiXCR version 2.1.1. To normalise gene usage, clonotype sharing and MAIT/NKT TCR abundance, the analysis used the top 1000, 10 000 and 20 000 clonotypes per sample. Diversity was computed as the inverse Simpson index with the vegan R package after downsampling to 27 000 UMIs. Paired Mann-Whitney U tests were applied to discordant twin pairs, and Benjamini-Hochberg correction was used for multiple testing. TCRdb reprocessed the reads, and each CDR3 protein sequence is entered once, without DNA. For this entry, the V and J calls and clone size follow TCRdb and not the study's own pipeline. This sample's clone table shows 300,000 to 400,000 distinct CDR3 sequences. The ten largest make up roughly 2% of the sample.

Sequences were obtained from blood. The TCR originated in a human donor with ulcerative colitis or Crohn's disease, or a healthy co-twin of an affected twin (not recorded which). The rearrangement joined TRBV20-1 to TRBJ2-7; TCRdb names TRBD2, which stays unverified in the absence of DNA. CDR3 region: CSAKNRRLELYEQYF.